This T cell receptor (beta chain) was retrieved from a study of PD-L1 blockade in urothelial cancer. Overall study context: Of roughly 30 patients, almost 26 were males with bladder-origin urothelial cancer. Peripheral blood specimens exhibited a median yield of about 140,000 T cells.

The sample's time point: peripheral blood 6 weeks after treatment start. The germline V gene has CDR1 SGHTA and CDR2 FQGTGA. The CDR3 covers 15 residues. The V gene lost 2 bases and the J gene lost 4 bases, with 12 bases spanning the gap. This table comes from immunoSEQ multiplex PCR, and its TCRdb copy is limited to in-frame clones, with some not included. The sample holds tens of thousands of clones, roughly 84% seen once. The sequence derives from a man between 65 and 85 years old with urothelial cancer. The V gene is TRBV7-3, the J gene TRBJ2-1; D gene unclear. Material: PBMCs, obtained around atezolizumab (anti-PD-L1) treatment. CDR3 DNA sequence: TGTGCCAGCAGCTTAGGGCAGGTACCTTACAATGAGCAGTTCTTC. Its translation: CASSLGQVPYNEQFF.